The rows below give T cell receptor beta chains drawn from one sample of a study of blood T cell repertoires in COVID-19. Data came from immunoSEQ multiplex PCR; TCRdb stores just in-frame clones and leaves some out. Of around 330,000 clones in the sample, around 88% were seen once. The material sequenced was peripheral blood. Receptors originate from a woman in her twenties or thirties with COVID-19, enrolled during active disease. The CDR3 runs from the conserved cysteine through the conserved F or W. Each record gives: V gene, D gene, clone size, J gene, CDR3 protein, CDR3 DNA. D genes are given only for firm matches. Clone size, where shown, is once, few, many, or a class for clones that have expanded.

>TRBV6-5|NA|NA|TRBJ1-6
CASCGGARNSPLHF
TGTGCCAGTTGTGGGGGGGCGCGTAATTCACCCCTCCACTTT
>TRBV6-5|NA|NA|TRBJ1-3
CASSTGGSGNTIYF
TGTGCCAGCAGTACAGGTGGCTCTGGAAACACCATATATTTT
>TRBV7-6|NA|NA|TRBJ2-5
CASSLGSGWQETQYF
TGTGCCAGCAGCTTAGGCTCGGGGTGGCAAGAGACCCAGTACTTC
>TRBV25-1|NA|once|TRBJ1-3
CASSDPRTGTSGNTIYF
TGTGCCAGCAGTGATCCCCGAACAGGGACCTCTGGAAACACCATATATTTT
>TRBV7-9|TRBD1|NA|TRBJ1-1
CASSLGQGRGTEAFF
TGTGCCAGCAGCCTGGGACAGGGTCGGGGGACTGAAGCTTTCTTT
>TRBV18|TRBD1|few|TRBJ1-1
CASSATGFTEAFF
TGTGCCAGCTCCGCGACAGGGTTCACTGAAGCTTTCTTT
>TRBV5-6|TRBD1|NA|TRBJ1-2
CASSLNRGRGYTF
TGTGCCAGCAGCTTGAACAGGGGGCGAGGCTACACCTTC
>TRBV4-1|TRBD1|NA|TRBJ1-6
CASSQVWGTGVPPLHF
TGCGCCAGCAGCCAAGTTTGGGGGACAGGGGTCCCCCCCCTCCACTTT
>TRBV4-1|NA|NA|TRBJ1-1
CASSLSGGGTEAFF
TGCGCCAGCAGCCTGTCGGGGGGTGGGACTGAAGCTTTCTTT
>TRBV5-1|TRBD2|NA|TRBJ2-5
CASSPPSGGRGETQYF
TGCGCCAGCAGCCCTCCGAGCGGGGGCCGGGGGGAGACCCAGTACTTC
>TRBV19|NA|NA|TRBJ2-5
CASSPRLGSVQETQYF
TGTGCCAGTAGCCCCCGTCTAGGGAGTGTACAAGAGACCCAGTACTTC
>TRBV7-2|TRBD1|NA|TRBJ1-2
CASRSGQGVGGYTF
TGTGCCAGCCGCTCCGGACAGGGGGTAGGTGGCTACACCTTC
>TRBV20-1|NA|few|TRBJ2-2
CSASRRAGELFF
TGCAGTGCTAGTCGGAGGGCCGGGGAGCTGTTTTTT
>TRBV12-3/TRBV12-4|TRBD1|NA|TRBJ2-5
CASSLDRKETQYF
TGTGCCAGCAGTTTGGACAGGAAAGAGACCCAGTACTTC
>TRBV20-1|NA|NA|TRBJ2-3
CSARHRATQYF
TGCAGTGCCAGACACAGGGCCACGCAGTATTTT
>TRBV5-6|NA|few|TRBJ1-2
CASSFSTGENGYTF
TGTGCCAGCAGCTTCTCGACAGGCGAAAACGGCTACACCTTC
>TRBV10-1|TRBD1|NA|TRBJ1-6
CASSEYRGSPLHF
TGCGCCAGCAGTGAATACAGGGGGTCACCCCTCCACTTT
>TRBV3-1/TRBV3-2|TRBD1|NA|TRBJ2-1
CASSPLGQSYNEQFF
TGTGCCAGCAGCCCGTTGGGACAGTCCTACAATGAGCAGTTCTTC
>TRBV6-6|NA|NA|TRBJ1-5
CASSLENQPQHF
TGTGCCAGCAGCCTGGAGAATCAGCCCCAGCATTTT
>TRBV9|NA|NA|TRBJ1-4
CASSLQGSYNEKLFF
TGTGCCAGCAGCCTCCAGGGCTCCTATAATGAAAAACTGTTTTTT
>TRBV29-1|TRBD1|once|TRBJ1-1
CSASGQANTEAFF
TGCAGCGCCTCGGGACAGGCCAACACTGAAGCTTTCTTT
>TRBV27|NA|NA|TRBJ2-1
CASSLFQGNNEQFF
TGTGCCAGCAGTTTATTTCAGGGAAACAATGAGCAGTTCTTC
>TRBV20-1|NA|NA|TRBJ2-1
CSDSRGPLKVF
TGCAGTGACTCCAGGGGCCCCCTAAAGGTCTTC
>TRBV9|TRBD1|NA|TRBJ1-2
CASSRDRGGYTF
TGTGCCAGCAGCAGAGACAGGGGCGGCTACACCTTC
>TRBV19|NA|NA|TRBJ2-2
CASSIGPELTGNTGELFF
TGTGCCAGTAGTATAGGCCCCGAACTCACAGGGAACACCGGGGAGCTGTTTTTT
>TRBV10-2|TRBD2|once|TRBJ2-1
CASSDPRLAGGRNNEQFF
TGCGCCAGCAGTGACCCTAGACTAGCGGGGGGGCGAAACAATGAGCAGTTCTTC
>TRBV7-8|NA|NA|TRBJ1-5
CASSLGLGFGNQPQHF
TGTGCCAGCAGCTTAGGTCTCGGGTTCGGCAATCAGCCCCAGCATTTT
>TRBV6-5|TRBD1|NA|TRBJ1-5
CASSYAGGQPQHF
TGTGCCAGCAGTTACGCAGGGGGTCAGCCCCAGCATTTT
>TRBV28|NA|NA|TRBJ1-2
CASKPTGVSGYTF
TGTGCCAGCAAGCCGACAGGCGTTTCTGGCTACACCTTC
>TRBV12-3/TRBV12-4|NA|once|TRBJ2-2
CASSTGVTGELFF
TGTGCCAGCAGTACGGGAGTGACCGGGGAGCTGTTTTTT
>TRBV6-6|NA|once|TRBJ2-3
CASSWADTQYF
TGTGCCAGCAGCTGGGCCGATACGCAGTATTTT
>TRBV12-3/TRBV12-4|NA|NA|TRBJ1-5
CASSRQGNQPQHF
TGTGCCAGCAGTCGACAGGGCAATCAGCCCCAGCATTTT
>TRBV9|NA|once|TRBJ1-5
CASSVGVWRFNSNQPQHF
TGTGCCAGCAGCGTAGGTGTATGGCGGTTTAATAGCAATCAGCCCCAGCATTTT
>TRBV19|TRBD2|NA|TRBJ2-1
CASSTRTSGYNEQFF
TGTGCCAGTAGTACTCGGACTAGCGGCTACAATGAGCAGTTCTTC
>TRBV15|TRBD2|NA|TRBJ2-3
CATSRVSGTSPPDTQYF
TGTGCCACCAGCAGAGTATCAGGGACTAGTCCTCCAGATACGCAGTATTTT
>TRBV3-1/TRBV3-2|NA|few|TRBJ2-3
CASSQVSGITDTQYF
TGTGCCAGCAGCCAAGTGAGCGGAATCACAGATACGCAGTATTTT
>TRBV11-3|NA|NA|TRBJ1-1
CASSFRETEAFF
TGTGCCAGCAGCTTCCGGGAAACTGAAGCTTTCTTT